These T cell receptor beta chains were read from a single sample in a study of identical twins. In TCRdb, the 5' RACE reads were re-called with MiXCR into one record per CDR3 protein. This sample has around 1.7 million distinct CDR3 sequences, with less than 40% found just once. The sequencing input was cord blood. The receptor set was obtained from a newborn girl in good health. Both conserved end residues are part of each CDR3. A D gene is named only where the DNA matches it firmly. Size is omitted from some rows. Given values are once, few, many or a class for expanded clones.

v_call	clone_size	d_call	j_call	cdr3_aa	cdr3_nt
TRBV5-1	NA	NA	TRBJ1-5	CASSFGVGNQPQHF	TGCGCCAGCAGCTTCGGGGTAGGCAATCAGCCCCAGCATTTT
TRBV29-1	many	NA	TRBJ1-2	CSVEGSNYGYTF	TGCAGCGTTGAAGGCAGTAACTATGGCTACACCTTC
TRBV9	NA	NA	TRBJ1-3	CASSFVTGISGNTIYF	TGTGCCAGCAGCTTCGTGACAGGTATCTCTGGAAACACCATATATTTT
TRBV12-3/TRBV12-4	NA	TRBD2	TRBJ2-1	CASSLFLAGSSEQFF	TGTGCCAGCAGTTTATTCCTAGCGGGGTCCTCCGAGCAGTTCTTC
TRBV2	NA	NA	TRBJ2-3	CASRPDTQYF	TGTGCCAGTCGCCCCGATACGCAGTATTTT
TRBV11-2	few	NA	TRBJ1-5	CASSWDINQPQHF	TGTGCCAGCAGCTGGGACATAAATCAGCCCCAGCATTTT
TRBV21-1	few	NA	TRBJ2-5	CASSKKSGQSRETQYF	TGTGCCAGCAGCAAAAAATCGGGACAGTCCCGAGAGACCCAGTACTTC
TRBV5-1	NA	TRBD2	TRBJ2-3	CASTSGRRPDTQYF	TGCGCCAGCACTAGCGGGAGGAGGCCAGATACGCAGTATTTT
TRBV14	few	TRBD1	TRBJ2-7	CASSQDRNLDRSYEQYF	TGTGCCAGCAGCCAAGATAGGAACTTGGACAGGAGCTACGAGCAGTACTTC
TRBV7-2	NA	TRBD1	TRBJ1-1	CASSHRVGTGGENTEAFF	TGTGCCAGCAGCCACCGAGTGGGGACAGGGGGAGAGAACACTGAAGCTTTCTTT
TRBV2	few	NA	TRBJ1-4	CASSEAGRTNEKLFF	TGTGCCAGCAGTGAGGCAGGGCGGACTAATGAAAAACTGTTTTTT
TRBV7-8	NA	NA	TRBJ1-6	CASSSDRSYNSPLHF	TGTGCCAGCAGCTCAGACAGATCCTATAATTCACCCCTCCACTTT
TRBV3-1	few	TRBD2	TRBJ2-1	CASSQDPGSGSDEQFF	TGTGCCAGCAGCCAAGATCCTGGTAGCGGGAGCGATGAGCAGTTCTTC
TRBV28	many	NA	TRBJ2-3	CASSLPGADTQYF	TGTGCCAGCAGTTTACCAGGGGCAGATACGCAGTATTTT
TRBV3-1	NA	NA	TRBJ2-5	CASSQFRGNEQYF	TGTGCCAGCAGCCAATTTCGCGGGAATGAGCAGTACTTC
TRBV7-2	NA	TRBD1	TRBJ2-7	CASSYRQGRLPYEQYF	TGTGCCAGCAGCTACAGACAGGGAAGACTCCCCTACGAGCAGTACTTC
TRBV9	NA	TRBD2	TRBJ2-3	CASSVGTSGGAGTDTQYF	TGTGCCAGCAGCGTAGGGACTAGCGGGGGGGCCGGCACAGATACGCAGTATTTT
TRBV12-3/TRBV12-4	NA	TRBD2	TRBJ2-1	CASRSRGGLGNEQFF	TGTGCCAGCAGGTCACGGGGGGGCCTTGGCAATGAGCAGTTCTTC
TRBV28	NA	NA	TRBJ1-2	CASRRGGSNPNYGYTF	TGTGCCAGCAGAAGGGGGGGATCAAATCCTAACTATGGCTACACCTTC
TRBV3-1	few	NA	TRBJ1-1	CASSQERNLGNSMNTEAFF	TGTGCCAGCAGCCAAGAACGGAACTTGGGAAACTCTATGAACACTGAAGCTTTCTTT
TRBV27	NA	TRBD1	TRBJ1-1	CASRPRTGNAEAFF	TGTGCCAGCAGACCGAGGACAGGGAACGCTGAAGCTTTCTTT
TRBV7-2	NA	NA	TRBJ1-2	CASSRPSGYSGYTF	TGTGCCAGCAGCCGCCCTTCCGGGTACAGCGGCTACACCTTC
TRBV6-1	few	NA	TRBJ2-1	CASSEALSGWYNEQFF	TGTGCCAGCAGTGAAGCGCTTAGCGGATGGTACAATGAGCAGTTCTTC
TRBV5-1	many	NA	TRBJ2-7	CASSLREGYEQYF	TGCGCCAGCAGCTTGCGGGAAGGCTACGAGCAGTACTTC
TRBV4-2	few	NA	TRBJ2-3	CASSQGRAGTSTDTQYF	TGTGCCAGCAGCCAAGGCAGGGCGGGGACTAGCACAGATACGCAGTATTTT
TRBV5-4	NA	TRBD2	TRBJ2-7	CASSYGTTNEQYF	TGTGCCAGCAGTTATGGGACTACCAATGAGCAGTACTTC